This T cell receptor beta chain stems from a study of chemoradiotherapy in HPV16-positive cancers. General study findings and limits: HPV-specific T cells were functionally defined from only a couple of HPV16-positive patients. Candidate HPV-specific clones and E7-related TCR motifs grew in tumor during treatment.

In the case of this clone: Antigen: not known.

Assay: immunoSEQ multiplex PCR; the TCRdb copy retains only in-frame clones and omits some. The table includes around 1,300 clones, about 90% detected once. Repertoires were sampled repeatedly during chemoradiotherapy. V lost 0 bases and J 3 bases, leaving 9 bases between the germline ends. Germline CDR1 is KGHSY and CDR2 is FQNENV. This CDR3 contains 15 residues. This TCR was sampled from a human donor with HPV-associated anogenital cancer. J is TRBJ1-5 and V is TRBV16; D might be TRBD1 (6 bases). Here the sequenced sample was tumor tissue, taken from a patient who underwent chemoradiotherapy. The CDR3 region is CASSQSRTVNQPQHF. In DNA form, the CDR3 reads TGTGCCAGCAGCCAATCAAGGACAGTCAATCAGCCCCAGCATTTT.